This TCR beta chain is from a study of shared clonotypes between healthy human individuals. Germline assignment: CDR1 MDHEN and CDR2 SYDVKM. Trimming took off 4 bases at V and 0 bases at J, with 13 bases between the two ends. The CDR3 is 17 residues long. TCRdb keeps only in-frame clones here, not all; method: immunoSEQ multiplex PCR. The table has 1 million to 1.3 million clones, approximately 80% seen once. This clone came up once. This TCR was recovered from a man aged 18 to 29 in good health. Some clones in this sample may be carry-over from other donors' samples. Sequences were obtained from memory CD4+ T cells from PBMCs. Subset described: CD45RA-negative fraction. The chain has TRBV28 and TRBJ2-6, with D maybe TRBD1 (5 bases). CDR3: CASSSTGSASGANVLTF. Here the CDR3 DNA reads TGTGCCAGCAGTTCTACAGGCAGCGCCTCTGGGGCCAACGTCCTGACTTTC.